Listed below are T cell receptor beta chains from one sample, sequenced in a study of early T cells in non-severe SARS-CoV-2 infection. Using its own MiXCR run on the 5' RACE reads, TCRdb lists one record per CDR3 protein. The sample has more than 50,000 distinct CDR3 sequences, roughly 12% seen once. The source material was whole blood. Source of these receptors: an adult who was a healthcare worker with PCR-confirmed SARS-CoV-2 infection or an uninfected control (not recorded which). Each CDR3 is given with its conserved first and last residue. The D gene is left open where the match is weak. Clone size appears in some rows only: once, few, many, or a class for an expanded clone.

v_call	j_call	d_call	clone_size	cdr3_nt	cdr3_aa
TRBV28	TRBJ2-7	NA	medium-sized	TGTGCCAGCATTTTTACGGATTTTTCCTACGAGCAGTACTTC	CASIFTDFSYEQYF
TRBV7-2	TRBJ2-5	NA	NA	TGTGCCAGCAGCTTAGGCGACAGGTTCACCCTCCAAGAGACCCAGTACTTC	CASSLGDRFTLQETQYF
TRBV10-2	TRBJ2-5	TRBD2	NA	TGCGCCAGCAGCGCCGCTAGCGGACAAGAGACCCAGTACTTC	CASSAASGQETQYF
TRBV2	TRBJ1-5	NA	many	TGTGCCAGCGGGCAGGTGGAGGGCAATCAGCCCCAGCATTTT	CASGQVEGNQPQHF
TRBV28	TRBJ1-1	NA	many	TGTGCCAGCAGCTTGGCCCAGAGGAACACTGAAGCTTTCTTT	CASSLAQRNTEAFF
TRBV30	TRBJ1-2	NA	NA	TGTGCCTGGTCAACAGGATATGGCTACACCTTC	CAWSTGYGYTF
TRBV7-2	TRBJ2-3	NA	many	TGTGCCAGCAGCTTAGCGAGGCTAGATACGCAGTATTTT	CASSLARLDTQYF
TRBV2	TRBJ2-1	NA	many	TGTGCCACAGGAGGATACGCGGGAGAAGGGGGCAATGAGCAGTTCTTC	CATGGYAGEGGNEQFF
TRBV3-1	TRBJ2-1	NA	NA	TGTGCCAGCAGTAAGGGACTGACAGGGAATGAGCAGTTCTTC	CASSKGLTGNEQFF
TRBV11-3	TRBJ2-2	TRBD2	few	TGTGCCAGCAGCTTAGATGTGGCTAGCGGGAGAAGAGGGGAGCTGTTTTTT	CASSLDVASGRRGELFF
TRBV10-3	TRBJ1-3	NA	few	TGTGCCATGTCAGTATCCGGAAACACCATATATTTT	CAMSVSGNTIYF
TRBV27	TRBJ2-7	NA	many	TGTGCCAGCAGTGCACAGCCTGGACCCTACGAGCAGTACTTC	CASSAQPGPYEQYF
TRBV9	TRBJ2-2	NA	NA	TGTACCAGCACCCTTAGTGGGGGCGCGAACACCGGGGAGCTGTTTTTT	CTSTLSGGANTGELFF
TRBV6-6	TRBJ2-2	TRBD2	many	TGTGCCAGCACCACGGGGAGGGGGAACACCGGGGAGCTGTTTTTT	CASTTGRGNTGELFF
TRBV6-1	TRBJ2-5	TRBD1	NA	TGTGCCAGCAGTGTCGCAGGGGGCGGGCAAGAGACCCAGTACTTC	CASSVAGGGQETQYF
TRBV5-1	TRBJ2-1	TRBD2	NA	TGCGCCAGCAGCCGATTAGCGGGAGCGGGAAATGAGCAGTTCTTC	CASSRLAGAGNEQFF
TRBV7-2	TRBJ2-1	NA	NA	TGTGCCAGCAGCCCCCGGACGAGCTACAATGAGCAGTTCTTC	CASSPRTSYNEQFF
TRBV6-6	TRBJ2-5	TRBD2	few	TGTGCCAGCAGTTATGGGCGGGAGGGCCGCGAGACCCAGTACTTC	CASSYGREGRETQYF
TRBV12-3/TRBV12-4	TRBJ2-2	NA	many	TGTGCCAGCACCGCCCGGACTGCTGGGGGGACCGGGGAGCTGTTTTTT	CASTARTAGGTGELFF
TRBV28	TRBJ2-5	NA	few	TGTGCCAGCAGTGCTGACCGGAGCCACCAAGAGACCCAGTACTTC	CASSADRSHQETQYF
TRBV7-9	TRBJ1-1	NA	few	TGTGCCAGCAGCTCATCCCCAAACACTGAAGCTTTCTTT	CASSSSPNTEAFF
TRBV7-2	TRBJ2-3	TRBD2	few	TGTGCCAGCAGCTCGGAGACTAGCGGGGGCCTCAGCACAGATACGCAGTATTTT	CASSSETSGGLSTDTQYF
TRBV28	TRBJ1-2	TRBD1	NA	TGTGCCAGCAGCCCCAGGGGGACGGAGGACTACACCTTC	CASSPRGTEDYTF
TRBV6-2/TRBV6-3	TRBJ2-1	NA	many	TGTGCCAGCAGCTACCGATTGAGGGACGGAACCTACAATGAGCAGTTCTTC	CASSYRLRDGTYNEQFF
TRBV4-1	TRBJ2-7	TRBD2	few	TGCGCCAGCAGCCAAGAGCGAACTAGCGGGAGATACGAGCAGTACTTC	CASSQERTSGRYEQYF
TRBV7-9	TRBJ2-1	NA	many	TGTGCCAGCACACCCAATTCTCTCTGGGGTGGTAAGTTCTTC	CASTPNSLWGGKFF
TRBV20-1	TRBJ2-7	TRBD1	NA	TGCAGTGCTAGTCTAGGGACAGGGACCTACGAGCAGTACTTC	CSASLGTGTYEQYF
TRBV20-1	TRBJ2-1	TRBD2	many	TGCAGTGCTAGAGATCTCGGGAGGCAAAACGGCAATGAGCAGTTCTTC	CSARDLGRQNGNEQFF
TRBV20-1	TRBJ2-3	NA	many	TGCAGTGCTCGGTCAAGGCGGTTGGGGGGGCTCACAGATACGCAGTATTTT	CSARSRRLGGLTDTQYF
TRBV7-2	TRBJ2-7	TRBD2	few	TGTGCCAGCAGCTTAGAACTAGCGGGGGTGGAGCAGTACTTC	CASSLELAGVEQYF
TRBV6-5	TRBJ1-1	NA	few	TGTGCCAGCAGTTTTGGGGGGACCTTGAACACTGAAGCTTTCTTT	CASSFGGTLNTEAFF
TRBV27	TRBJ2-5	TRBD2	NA	TGTGCCAGCAGCCCAATTAGCGGGACGTACCAAGAGACCCAGTACTTC	CASSPISGTYQETQYF
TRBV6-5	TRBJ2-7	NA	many	TGTGCCAGCAGTTACAGGGGGGACTCCTACGAGCAGTACTTC	CASSYRGDSYEQYF
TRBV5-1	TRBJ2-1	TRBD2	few	TGCGCCAGCAGCTTGGTACTAGCGGGAGGGCCCATTGAGCAGTTCTTC	CASSLVLAGGPIEQFF
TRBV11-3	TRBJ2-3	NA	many	TGTGCCAGCAGCCTTACGGGCACAGATACGCAGTATTTT	CASSLTGTDTQYF
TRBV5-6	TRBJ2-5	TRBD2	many	TGTGCCAGCAGGAGGGGACTAGCGGAACAAGAGACCCAGTACTTC	CASRRGLAEQETQYF
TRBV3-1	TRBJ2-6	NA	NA	TGTGCCAGCAGCCAAGTAAGCTCTGGGGCCAACGTCCTGACTTTC	CASSQVSSGANVLTF
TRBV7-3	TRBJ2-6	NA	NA	TGTGCCAGCAGCTTTTCTTATGGGGCCAACGTCCTGACTTTC	CASSFSYGANVLTF
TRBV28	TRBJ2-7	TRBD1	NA	TGTGCCAGCAGTTCCCCCACAGGGGGCTTATACGAGCAGTACTTC	CASSSPTGGLYEQYF
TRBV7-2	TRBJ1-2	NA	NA	TGTGCCAGCAGCCAGAGGACAACAGGAAGCTATGGCTACACCTTC	CASSQRTTGSYGYTF
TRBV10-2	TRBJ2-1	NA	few	TGCGCCAGCAGTGTTCCTTCCCCAGATGGGCAGTTCTTC	CASSVPSPDGQFF
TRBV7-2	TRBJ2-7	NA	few	TGTGCCAGCAGCTTTACGGTGCTCGAGCAGTACTTC	CASSFTVLEQYF
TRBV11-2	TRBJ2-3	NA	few	TGTGCCAGCAGCTTAGGGACGAGCGCGAGCACAGATACGCAGTATTTT	CASSLGTSASTDTQYF
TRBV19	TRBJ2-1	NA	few	TGTGCCAGTAGCCTAGGGGGGGCTGCGCCCGCCAATGAGCAGTTCTTC	CASSLGGAAPANEQFF
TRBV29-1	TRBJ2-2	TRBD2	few	TGCAGCGTTGAATCGGGGGGCACCGGGGAGCTGTTTTTT	CSVESGGTGELFF